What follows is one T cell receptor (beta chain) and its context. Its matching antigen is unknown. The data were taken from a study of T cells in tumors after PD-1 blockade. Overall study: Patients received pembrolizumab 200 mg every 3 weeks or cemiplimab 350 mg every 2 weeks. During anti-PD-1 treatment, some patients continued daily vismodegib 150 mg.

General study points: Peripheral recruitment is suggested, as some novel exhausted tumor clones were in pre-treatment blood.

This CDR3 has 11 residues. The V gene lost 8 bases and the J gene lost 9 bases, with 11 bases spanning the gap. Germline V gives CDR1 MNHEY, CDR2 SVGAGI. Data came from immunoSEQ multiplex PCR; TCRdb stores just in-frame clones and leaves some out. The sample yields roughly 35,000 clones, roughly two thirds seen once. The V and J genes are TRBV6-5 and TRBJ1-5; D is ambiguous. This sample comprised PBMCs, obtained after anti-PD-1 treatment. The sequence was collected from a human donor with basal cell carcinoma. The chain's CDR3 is CASGPLLPQHF. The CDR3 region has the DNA TGTGCCAGCGGCCCTCTTTTGCCCCAGCATTTT.